Listed below are T cell receptor beta chains from one sample, sequenced in a study of glioma-infiltrating T cells after dendritic cell vaccination. The table came from immunoSEQ multiplex PCR; TCRdb's copy has only in-frame clones and leaves some out. The table lists more than 55,000 clones, 85% of them singletons. The sample was blood, taken after dendritic cell vaccination. These receptor sequences come from a human donor with glioblastoma. CDR3s include the opening cysteine and the closing phenylalanine or tryptophan. The D gene is left open where the match is weak.

j_gene | d_gene | v_gene | CDR3nt | CDR3aa
TRBJ2-7 | - | TRBV2 | TGTGCCAGCAGGGACCGCCAGGGAACCTACGAGCAGTACTTC | CASRDRQGTYEQYF
TRBJ2-5 | TRBD1 | TRBV5-5 | TGTGCCAGCAGCTTTGCGGGACAGGGTCAAGAGACCCAGTACTTC | CASSFAGQGQETQYF
TRBJ1-2 | - | TRBV6-1 | TGTGCCAGCAGCCAGGCCAGGGGAGAGTATGGCTACACCTTC | CASSQARGEYGYTF
TRBJ2-3 | - | TRBV7-2 | TGTGCCAGCAGCATCAAGGGGAAAGATACGCAGTATTTT | CASSIKGKDTQYF
TRBJ2-2 | - | TRBV7-2 | TGTGCCAGCAGCCGCAGAGGGAACACCGGGGAGCTGTTTTTT | CASSRRGNTGELFF
TRBJ1-1 | TRBD1 | TRBV5-6 | TGTGCCAGCAACCTTCCCGGGACAGTGAACACTGAAGCTTTCTTT | CASNLPGTVNTEAFF
TRBJ1-2 | TRBD1 | TRBV4-2 | TGTGCCAGCAGCCAAGTAGTACAGGGGTCGGGCTATGGCTACACCTTC | CASSQVVQGSGYGYTF
TRBJ1-1 | - | TRBV7-6 | TGTGCCAGCAGCCGTGGACAGTTGAACACTGAAGCTTTCTTT | CASSRGQLNTEAFF
TRBJ2-3 | - | TRBV30 | TGTGCCTGGAGGTCACTATCAGCAGATACGCAGTATTTT | CAWRSLSADTQYF
TRBJ1-3 | TRBD1 | TRBV30 | TGTGCCTGGCAGGGGGTCTCTGGAAACACCATATATTTT | CAWQGVSGNTIYF
TRBJ1-2 | TRBD1 | TRBV6-5 | TGTGCCAGCTTACGGGACAGGCGCTACGGCTACACCTTC | CASLRDRRYGYTF